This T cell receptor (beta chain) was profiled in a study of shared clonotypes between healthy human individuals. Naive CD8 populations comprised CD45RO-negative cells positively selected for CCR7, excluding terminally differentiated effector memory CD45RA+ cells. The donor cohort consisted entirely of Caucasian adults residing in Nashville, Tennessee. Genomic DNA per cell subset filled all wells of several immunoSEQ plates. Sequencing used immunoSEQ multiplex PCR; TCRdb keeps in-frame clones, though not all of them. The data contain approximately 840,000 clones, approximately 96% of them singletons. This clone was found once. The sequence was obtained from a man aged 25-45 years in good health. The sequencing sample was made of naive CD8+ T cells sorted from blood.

DNA for the CDR3: TGTGCCAGCAGCTCAATAGCGGGCCCCTACAATGAGCAGTTCTTC. Translation gives CASSSIAGPYNEQFF. The genes are TRBV7-2 and TRBJ2-1, with 7 bases that match TRBD2. After removal of 4 bases from V and 2 bases from J, the junction contained 5 bases not matched to a gene. CDR1 is SGHTA and CDR2 is FQGNSA in the germline V gene. The CDR3 covers 15 residues. Variable domain in full (rest from reference TRBV7-2 and TRBJ2-1): GAGVSQSPSNKVTEKGKDVELRCDPISGHTALYWYRQSLGQGLEFLIYFQGNSAPDKSGLPSDRFSAERTGGSVSTLTIQRTQQEDSAVYLCASSSIAGPYNEQFFGPGTRLTVL.